This TCR beta chain was identified during a study of blood T cell repertoires in COVID-19. Germline CDR1 ENHRY, CDR2 SYGVKD. V trimming: 3 bases; J trimming: 1 base; junction bases outside the gene matches: 9. The CDR3 length is 18 residues. Original analysis: Estimates of nucleated cell counts were drawn from the amplification of reference gene primers. Some clones are missing from TCRdb's copy, which holds only in-frame ones; the method was immunoSEQ multiplex PCR. V and J calls and clone size follow that table, whereas D and trimming were derived from the DNA. The sample has just over 60,000 clones, 65% to 80% seen once.

This rearrangement joins TRBV10-3 to TRBJ2-1, with 10 bases lining up with TRBD2. The clonotype originates from a woman aged 80 or older with active or convalescent COVID-19. What was sequenced was peripheral blood. CDR3 in DNA: TGTGCCATCAGTGACCTTAAGACTAGCGGGCCTTCCTACAATGAGCAGTTCTTC. This encodes CAISDLKTSGPSYNEQFF.